The T cell receptor beta chain described here comes from a study of blood T cell repertoires in COVID-19. Looking at the study overall: Samples taken during acute and convalescent COVID-19 were collected in the United States, Italy and Spain. PBMCs, B-cell-depleted T cells, or T cells were the source of the cDNA or gDNA that made up the material.

The CDR3 contains 15 residues. Germline CDR1 and CDR2: SGHRS and YFSETQ. V was pared by 2 bases and J by 1 base, with 2 bases of the junction left unmatched. In the source study's methods: For nucleated cells, counts were estimated from reference gene primer amplification. The data were produced by immunoSEQ multiplex PCR, yet TCRdb's version contains in-frame clones alone and is incomplete. Clone size and the V and J calls come from that table; the DNA yielded D and trimming. The top ten hold roughly 3.1% of the sample, which has about 270,000 clones, roughly 85% seen once. The TCR was taken from a woman under 30 with acute or convalescent COVID-19. What was sequenced was peripheral blood. This sequence joins TRBV5-1 and TRBJ2-7; 11 nucleotides align to TRBD2. CDR3 in DNA: TGCGCCAGCAGCTTTAGGACTAGCGGGTCCTACGAGCAGTACTTC. It specifies CASSFRTSGSYEQYF.